This entry lists 7 T cell receptor beta chains sequenced from one sample in a study of T cell responses to AZD1222 COVID-19 vaccine. Using immunoSEQ multiplex PCR, the repertoire was profiled, and TCRdb retains in-frame clones only, with some absent. The sample lists roughly 69,000 clones, 80% seen once, with about 14% in the top ten. The sequencing used peripheral blood, collected 28 days after the second AZD1222 dose. The receptors shown here come from an adult who received the AZD1222 COVID-19 vaccine.

This clone is medium-sized in the sample. The chain carries TRBV5-6 and TRBJ1-1; a possible D gene is TRBD1 (5 bases). V lost 0 bases to trimming and J lost 4 bases, with 19 bases between them. The CDR3 consists of 17 residues. CDR1 and CDR2 (germline): SGHDT, YYEEEE. Here the CDR3 DNA reads TGTGCCAGCAGCTTGGTGGGGGGAACCCCGGTTGGCACTGAAGCTTTCTTT. Translated: CASSLVGGTPVGTEAFF.

As DNA, the CDR3 is TGTGCCAGCACAAGGACCGTCGGGGGCTACACCTTC. Translated: CASTRTVGGYTF. The chain has TRBV9 and TRBJ1-2; D unresolved. CDR3 size: 12 residues. Germline values: CDR1 SGDLS, CDR2 YYNGEE. V was trimmed by 6 bases and J by 8 bases, leaving 14 bases between them.

This rearrangement joins TRBV18 to TRBJ1-5, with a possible D match to TRBD1 (5 bases). V lost 3 bases to trimming and J lost 6 bases, with 18 bases between them. Germline V gene sequence: CDR1 KGHSH, CDR2 LQKENI. The CDR3 length is 16 residues. The CDR3 sequence is CASSPQEGQGSQPQHF. The CDR3 DNA is TGTGCCAGCTCACCTCAGGAAGGGCAGGGAAGTCAGCCCCAGCATTTT.

The J gene is TRBJ1-5, the V gene TRBV24-1; no definite D call. Germline CDR1 is KGHDR and CDR2 is SFDVKD. The CDR3 sequence is 14 residues long. Trimming left V 6 bases short and J 2 bases short, with 10 bases between. The CDR3 protein is CATSPGYGNQPQHF. The DNA of the CDR3 is TGTGCCACCAGTCCAGGATACGGCAATCAGCCCCAGCATTTT.

In this sample, this clone turned up a few times. V and J are TRBV19 and TRBJ2-7; D may be TRBD1 or TRBD2 (5 bases each). CDR1 is LNHDA and CDR2 is SQIVND in the germline V gene (reference sequence). V was pared by 6 bases and J by 5 bases, with 20 bases between. The CDR3 covers 15 residues. The chain's CDR3 is CASSKTGPFSDEQYF. The CDR3 DNA is TGTGCCAGTAGCAAAACGGGGCCCTTCTCTGACGAGCAGTACTTC.

The chain links TRBV2 to TRBJ1-3; unclear D gene. The germline V gene encodes CDR1 SNHLY and CDR2 FYNNEI. Trimming shortened V by 3 bases and J by 3 bases, and 12 bases separated the two germline ends. This CDR3 has 15 residues. The CDR3 coding sequence is TGTGCCAGCAGTGATCGGTCGGCGGTTGGAAACACCATATATTTT. Encoded protein: CASSDRSAVGNTIYF.

Only a few counts were recorded for this clone. The rearrangement uses TRBV19 and TRBJ2-2, with 8 bases aligning to TRBD1. J gave up 6 bases and V 3 bases, and 9 bases lay outside the gene matches. The CDR3 length is 16 residues. Germline assignment: CDR1 LNHDA and CDR2 SQIVND (reference sequence). The CDR3 DNA follows: TGTGCCAGTAGTATCCCGAGGACAGGGAAGGCCGGGGAGCTGTTTTTT. Its protein product is CASSIPRTGKAGELFF.